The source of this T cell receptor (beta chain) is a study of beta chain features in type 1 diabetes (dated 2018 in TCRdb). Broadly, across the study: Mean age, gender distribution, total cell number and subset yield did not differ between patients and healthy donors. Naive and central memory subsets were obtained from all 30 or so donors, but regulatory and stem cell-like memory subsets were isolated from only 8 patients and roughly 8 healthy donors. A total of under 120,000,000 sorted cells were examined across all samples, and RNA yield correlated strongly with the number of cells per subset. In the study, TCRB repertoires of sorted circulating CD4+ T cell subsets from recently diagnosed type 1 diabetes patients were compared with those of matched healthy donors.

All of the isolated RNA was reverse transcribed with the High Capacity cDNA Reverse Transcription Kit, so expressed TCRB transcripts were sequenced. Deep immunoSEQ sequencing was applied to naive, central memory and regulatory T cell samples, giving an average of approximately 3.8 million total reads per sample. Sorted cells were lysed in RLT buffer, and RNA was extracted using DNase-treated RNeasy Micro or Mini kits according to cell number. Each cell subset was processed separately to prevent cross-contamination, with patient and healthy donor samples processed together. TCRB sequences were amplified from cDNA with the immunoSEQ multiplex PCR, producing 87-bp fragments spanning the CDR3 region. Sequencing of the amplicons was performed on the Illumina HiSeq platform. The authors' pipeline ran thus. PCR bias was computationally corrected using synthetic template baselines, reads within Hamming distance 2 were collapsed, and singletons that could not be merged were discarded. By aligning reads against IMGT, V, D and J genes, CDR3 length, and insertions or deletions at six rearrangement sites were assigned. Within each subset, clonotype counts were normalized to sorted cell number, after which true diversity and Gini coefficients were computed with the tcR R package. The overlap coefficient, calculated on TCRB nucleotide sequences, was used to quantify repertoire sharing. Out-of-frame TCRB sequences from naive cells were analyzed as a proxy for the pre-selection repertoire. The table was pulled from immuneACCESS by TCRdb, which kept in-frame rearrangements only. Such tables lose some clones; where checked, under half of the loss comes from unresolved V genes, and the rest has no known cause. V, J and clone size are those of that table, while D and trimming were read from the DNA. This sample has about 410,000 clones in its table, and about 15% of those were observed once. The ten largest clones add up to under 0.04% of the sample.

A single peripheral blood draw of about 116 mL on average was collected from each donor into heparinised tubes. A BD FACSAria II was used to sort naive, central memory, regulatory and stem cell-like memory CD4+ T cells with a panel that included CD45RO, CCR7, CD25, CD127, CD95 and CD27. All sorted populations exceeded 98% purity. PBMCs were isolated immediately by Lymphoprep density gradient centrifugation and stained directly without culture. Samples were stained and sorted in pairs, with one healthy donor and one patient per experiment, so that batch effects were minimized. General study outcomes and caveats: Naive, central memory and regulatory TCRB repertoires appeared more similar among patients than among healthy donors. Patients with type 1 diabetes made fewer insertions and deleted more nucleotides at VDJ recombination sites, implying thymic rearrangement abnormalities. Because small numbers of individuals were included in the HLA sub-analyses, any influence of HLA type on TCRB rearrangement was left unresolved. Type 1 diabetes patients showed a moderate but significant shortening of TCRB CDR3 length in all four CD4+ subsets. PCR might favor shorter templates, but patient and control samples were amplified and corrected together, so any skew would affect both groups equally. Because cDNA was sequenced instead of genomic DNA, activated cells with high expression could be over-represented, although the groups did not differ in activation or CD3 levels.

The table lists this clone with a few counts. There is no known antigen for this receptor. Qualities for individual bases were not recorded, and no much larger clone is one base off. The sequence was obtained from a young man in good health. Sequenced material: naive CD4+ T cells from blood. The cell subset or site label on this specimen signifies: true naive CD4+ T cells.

Read as DNA, the sequence is TGTGCCAGCAGCTTGGATAGCGCGAACACTGAAGCTTTCTTT. Translated, this gives CASSLDSANTEAFF. The V and J segments used are TRBV5-4 and TRBJ1-1, with the D gene uncertain. The CDR3 runs 14 amino acids, cysteine and phenylalanine included. Only the CDR3 part of the read is kept: 42 bases, read in frame from the first base. V was cut back by 0 bases and J by 1 base, leaving a gap of 7 bases between them. The germline V gene (reference sequence) gives CDR1 as SGHNT and CDR2 as YYREEE.